The 11 T cell receptor beta chains below all came from one sample that was sequenced in a study of blood T cell repertoires in COVID-19. Generated by immunoSEQ multiplex PCR, the TCRdb table keeps only in-frame clones and is missing some. The sample includes roughly 140,000 clones, roughly 80% of them seen just once. Sequenced input: PBMCs or T cells enriched from blood (not recorded which). These receptors were taken from a woman aged 40 to 50 who had recovered from COVID-19.

The chain joins TRBV19 to TRBJ1-4, with D tentatively TRBD1 (5 bases). The CDR3 length is 15 residues. Germline values: CDR1 LNHDA, CDR2 SQIVND (reference sequence). V gave up 4 bases and J gave up 6 bases, with 15 bases separating them. CDR3 in amino acids: CASSTYGGEDEKLFF. The CDR3 DNA reads as TGTGCCAGTAGTACCTACGGGGGAGAGGATGAAAAACTGTTTTTT.

The chain is built from TRBV29-1 and TRBJ1-1; perhaps TRBD1 as D (6 bases). CDR1 is SQVTM and CDR2 is ANQGSEA in the germline V gene. Trimming removed 2 bases from V and 0 bases from J, with 16 bases in between. This CDR3 has 16 amino acids. CDR3 nucleotides: TGCAGCGTTGAACAAGGGGGGGGAGGCATGAACACTGAAGCTTTCTTT. This encodes CSVEQGGGGMNTEAFF.

The J gene is TRBJ1-2, the V gene TRBV27, with D uncertain. CDR1 and CDR2 (germline): MNHEY, SMNVEV (reference sequence). V lost 5 bases, J lost 4 bases, and 11 bases lay in between. CDR3 length: 13 amino acids. The CDR3 protein is CASSRAGPYGYTF. As DNA, the CDR3 is TGTGCCAGCAGTCGAGCGGGTCCCTATGGCTACACCTTC.

This clone has only a few counts. The sample holds other DNA sequences that translate to the same CDR3. This chain joins TRBV9 and TRBJ1-3, with D uncertain. This CDR3 has 16 amino acids. Germline V gene data show CDR1 as SGDLS and CDR2 as YYNGEE. V lost 3 bases and J lost 0, with 13 bases in between. In DNA, the CDR3 is TGTGCCAGCAGCGCCCGCGGTGGGTCCTCTGGAAACACCATATATTTT. Translating it yields CASSARGGSSGNTIYF.

The chain carries TRBV18 and TRBJ2-5; 9 nucleotides agree with TRBD2. This CDR3 comprises 18 residues. With V trimmed by 3 bases and J by 1 base, 12 bases remained unmatched. Germline CDR1 reads KGHSH; CDR2 reads LQKENI. For the CDR3, the DNA is TGTGCCAGCTCACCCCGGACCCCCACTAGCGGGCCCCAAGAGACCCAGTACTTC. Encoded protein: CASSPRTPTSGPQETQYF.

This rearrangement joins TRBV6-1 to TRBJ2-1, with D perhaps matching TRBD1 (5 bases). The CDR3 contains 16 residues. The ends were cut back, 4 bases at V and 2 bases at J, with 15 bases in the middle. Germline loops: CDR1 MNHNS, CDR2 SASEGT. As DNA, the CDR3 is TGTGCCAGCAGTGGGGAAGGGGCAATCACCTACAATGAGCAGTTCTTC. Its translation is CASSGEGAITYNEQFF.

The rearrangement joins TRBV5-6 to TRBJ1-4; a weak D match, TRBD1 (5 bases). This CDR3 contains 13 residues. Trimming took 6 bases from V and 8 from J, leaving 14 bases between them. Germline-derived CDR1 and CDR2 are SGHDT and YYEEEE. DNA for the CDR3: TGTGCCAGCACCTCAGGACACGGAGAAAAACTGTTTTTT. Translating gives CASTSGHGEKLFF.

This chain joins TRBV27 and TRBJ2-7; 9 bases are shared with TRBD1. The CDR3 sequence is 15 residues long. Germline CDR1 reads MNHEY; CDR2 reads SMNVEV (reference sequence). With 5 bases clipped from V and 6 bases from J, the junction kept 11 bases outside the gene matches. DNA of the CDR3: TGTGCCAGCAGTCGATCGGGGACAGGGTCGTCCGAGCAGTACTTC. Translated, it gives CASSRSGTGSSEQYF.

The rearrangement uses TRBV2 and TRBJ2-7; D gene uncertain. V lost 6 bases and J 4 bases, leaving 7 bases between the germline ends. The V gene's germline CDR1 is SNHLY and CDR2 FYNNEI. The CDR3 contains 11 residues. The CDR3 protein is CASRAVYEQYF. The CDR3 region has the DNA TGTGCCAGCAGGGCAGTATACGAGCAGTACTTC.

This chain links TRBV5-3 with TRBJ2-7, with TRBD2 matching over 7 bases. TRBV5-3 belongs to the ORF category, with a function that is uncertain. The length of the CDR3 is 18 residues. The J segment lost 0 bases and the V segment lost 4 bases, leaving 16 bases of the junction unmatched. The CDR3: CARSAIVQRGRYSYEQYF. Here the CDR3 DNA reads TGTGCCAGAAGCGCCATTGTCCAGCGCGGGAGATACTCCTACGAGCAGTACTTC.

This clone was seen once. The chain couples TRBV20-1 to TRBJ1-4, with 8 positions matching TRBD1. Germline CDR1 DFQATT, CDR2 SNEGSKA (reference sequence). The trim removed 3 bases at V and 10 bases at J, leaving 7 bases unmatched. The CDR3 is 13 residues long. CDR3 loop: CSASDGQGGKLFF. CDR3 sequence (DNA): TGCAGTGCTAGTGATGGACAGGGCGGAAAACTGTTTTTT.